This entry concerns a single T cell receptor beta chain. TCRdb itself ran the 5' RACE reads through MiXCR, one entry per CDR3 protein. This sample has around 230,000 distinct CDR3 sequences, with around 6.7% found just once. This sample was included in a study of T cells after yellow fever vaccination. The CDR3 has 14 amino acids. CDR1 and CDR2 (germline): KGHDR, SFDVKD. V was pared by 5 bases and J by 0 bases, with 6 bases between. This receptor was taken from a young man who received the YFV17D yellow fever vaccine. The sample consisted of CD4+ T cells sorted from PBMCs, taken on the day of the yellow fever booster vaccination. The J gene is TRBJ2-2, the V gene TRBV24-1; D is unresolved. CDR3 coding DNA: TGTGCCACCAGTGTGCCCACGAACACCGGGGAGCTGTTTTTT. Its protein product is CATSVPTNTGELFF.